The rows below give T cell receptor beta chains drawn from one sample of a study of T cells in Graves' hyperthyroidism and ophthalmopathy. Using its own MiXCR run on the multiplex PCR reads, TCRdb lists one record per CDR3 protein. The sample lists 600,000 to 900,000 distinct CDR3 sequences; about a sixth were seen once. The material sequenced was blood. These receptors came from a man between 18 and 35 years old with Graves' hyperthyroidism. Both conserved end residues are part of each CDR3. D genes are given only for firm matches. The size entry is marked missing in some rows and otherwise reads once, few, many or a size class.

clone size | J gene | D gene | V gene | CDR3 protein | CDR3 DNA
. | TRBJ1-1 | TRBD1 | TRBV2 | CASSSSFRDRFF | TGTGCCAGCAGCTCGTCTTTCCGGGACAGGTTCTTT
. | TRBJ2-1 | . | TRBV27 | CASSENPGEQFF | TGTGCCAGCAGTGAGAATCCTGGTGAGCAGTTCTTC
many | TRBJ2-1 | TRBD2 | TRBV20-1 | CSPLHSAGGHNEQFF | TGCAGTCCCCTCCATAGCGCGGGAGGTCATAATGAGCAGTTCTTC
. | TRBJ2-5 | . | TRBV29-1 | CSVARGRVVQETQYF | TGCAGCGTCGCTCGGGGGAGAGTGGTCCAAGAGACCCAGTACTTC
many | TRBJ2-1 | TRBD2 | TRBV12-3/TRBV12-4 | CASSAGLAGSFNEQFF | TGTGCCAGCAGTGCGGGACTAGCGGGATCGTTCAATGAGCAGTTCTTC
few | TRBJ1-1 | TRBD1 | TRBV20-1 | CSARGTGGFTEAFF | TGCAGTGCTAGGGGGACAGGGGGTTTCACTGAAGCTTTCTTT
many | TRBJ2-5 | . | TRBV30 | CAWSEDQETQYF | TGTGCCTGGAGTGAGGACCAAGAGACCCAGTACTTC
many | TRBJ2-7 | . | TRBV20-1 | CSASPPPRTTYEQYF | TGCAGTGCTAGCCCCCCGCCGCGGACTACCTACGAGCAGTACTTC
. | TRBJ1-1 | . | TRBV7-9 | CASSPEASSEAFF | TGTGCCAGCAGCCCGGAAGCATCTAGTGAAGCTTTCTTT
few | TRBJ1-1 | TRBD1 | TRBV29-1 | CSEQRPGGPTEAFF | TGCAGCGAGCAAAGGCCAGGGGGCCCCACTGAAGCTTTCTTT
many | TRBJ1-5 | . | TRBV28 | CASSFSPYSNQPQHF | TGTGCCAGCAGTTTTTCCCCCTATAGCAATCAGCCCCAGCATTTT
few | TRBJ2-3 | TRBD1 | TRBV11-2 | CASSFYRDRGSGDTQYF | TGTGCCAGCAGCTTTTACCGGGACAGGGGGTCGGGAGATACGCAGTATTTT
many | TRBJ2-2 | . | TRBV2 | CASSYSGGGHTGELFF | TGTGCCAGCAGTTACAGCGGTGGGGGTCACACCGGGGAGCTGTTTTTT
few | TRBJ1-4 | TRBD1 | TRBV28 | CASSLRGQGDRKLFF | TGTGCCAGCAGTTTGAGGGGACAGGGGGATCGAAAACTGTTTTTT
many | TRBJ2-1 | TRBD2 | TRBV2 | CASSAGLRGNEQFF | TGTGCCAGCAGTGCGGGACTACGGGGCAATGAGCAGTTCTTC
. | TRBJ2-6 | TRBD1 | TRBV7-6 | CASSLAGIPGQGASGANVLTF | TGTGCCAGCAGCTTAGCGGGTATACCGGGACAGGGGGCATCTGGGGCCAACGTCCTGACTTTC
few | TRBJ2-5 | . | TRBV20-1 | CSARLLGTQYF | TGCAGTGCCAGACTCCTGGGGACCCAGTACTTC
. | TRBJ2-1 | TRBD1 | TRBV27 | CASSPQVLGQEQFF | TGTGCCAGCAGCCCCCAGGTCCTGGGACAGGAGCAGTTCTTC
many | TRBJ2-7 | . | TRBV30 | CAWSGGVSPTYEQYF | TGTGCCTGGAGTGGGGGGGTCAGTCCAACCTACGAGCAGTACTTC
many | TRBJ1-2 | . | TRBV11-2 | CASSSEGYGYTF | TGTGCCAGCAGCTCCGAGGGGTATGGCTACACCTTC
. | TRBJ2-5 | . | TRBV28 | CASSPIGQGIGPETQYF | TGTGCCAGCAGTCCGATCGGGCAGGGCATTGGTCCAGAGACCCAGTACTTC
few | TRBJ1-1 | . | TRBV12-5 | CASGLLGTEAFF | TGTGCTAGTGGTTTGTTAGGCACTGAAGCTTTCTTT
few | TRBJ1-2 | . | TRBV25-1 | CASSEDGYTF | TGTGCCAGCAGTGAAGATGGCTACACCTTC
. | TRBJ2-2 | . | TRBV30 | CACTDGGELFF | TGTGCCTGTACGGATGGCGGGGAGCTGTTTTTT
many | TRBJ1-1 | . | TRBV3-1 | CATKDHTEAFF | TGTGCCACCAAAGACCACACTGAAGCTTTCTTT
few | TRBJ1-3 | . | TRBV18 | CASSRDSGNSGNTIYF | TGTGCCAGCTCACGCGATTCAGGGAACTCTGGAAACACCATATATTTT
few | TRBJ2-7 | . | TRBV27 | CASSLTGTYLYEQYF | TGTGCCAGCAGTTTAACAGGTACCTACCTCTACGAGCAGTACTTC
. | TRBJ2-7 | . | TRBV27 | CASSRGTEQYF | TGTGCCAGCAGTAGAGGGACCGAGCAGTACTTC
many | TRBJ2-5 | TRBD2 | TRBV20-1 | CSARAPSGRLLQETQYF | TGCAGTGCTAGAGCCCCTAGCGGGAGGCTACTCCAAGAGACCCAGTACTTC
many | TRBJ1-1 | TRBD1 | TRBV30 | CAWNRGPGTEAFF | TGTGCCTGGAATAGGGGGCCGGGCACTGAAGCTTTCTTT
few | TRBJ2-2 | TRBD1 | TRBV10-3 | CAISESILRGQGGELFF | TGTGCCATCAGTGAGTCGATACTCAGGGGGCAAGGCGGGGAGCTGTTTTTT
few | TRBJ2-5 | . | TRBV25-1 | CASSESRTETQYF | TGTGCCAGCAGTGAAAGTCGGACGGAGACCCAGTACTTC
few | TRBJ1-5 | . | TRBV13 | CASSAPGVNQPQHF | TGTGCCAGCAGCGCCCCAGGGGTTAATCAGCCCCAGCATTTT
many | TRBJ2-7 | TRBD2 | TRBV20-1 | CSARVPAGGGEQYF | TGCAGTGCTAGAGTTCCAGCGGGAGGCGGGGAGCAGTACTTC
many | TRBJ2-7 | . | TRBV20-1 | CGASARGDSLYEQYF | TGCGGTGCCAGTGCTAGGGGGGACTCGCTATACGAGCAGTACTTC
. | TRBJ2-2 | . | TRBV6-5 | CASSYRRSGELFF | TGTGCCAGCAGTTATCGGAGGAGCGGGGAGCTGTTTTTT
many | TRBJ2-2 | . | TRBV6-2/TRBV6-3 | CASSTRDGNAGELFF | TGTGCCAGCAGTACCCGGGACGGGAACGCCGGGGAGCTGTTTTTT
. | TRBJ1-1 | . | TRBV7-2 | CASSLSGDVYTEAFF | TGTGCCAGCAGCCTTAGCGGGGACGTTTACACTGAAGCTTTCTTT
many | TRBJ2-7 | . | TRBV12-3/TRBV12-4 | CASSSDAAYEQYF | TGTGCCAGCAGTTCGGACGCAGCCTACGAGCAGTACTTC
. | TRBJ1-4 | . | TRBV20-1 | CSALRDGNEKLFF | TGCAGTGCTCTCCGGGACGGGAATGAAAAACTGTTTTTT
. | TRBJ2-5 | . | TRBV29-1 | CSVAGHQQETQYF | TGCAGCGTTGCCGGACACCAACAAGAGACCCAGTACTTC
many | TRBJ2-1 | . | TRBV27 | CASGFGTSNNEQFF | TGTGCCAGCGGATTTGGGACTTCCAACAATGAGCAGTTCTTC
many | TRBJ1-1 | TRBD1 | TRBV20-1 | CSARTGGYTEAFF | TGCAGTGCTAGGACAGGGGGGTACACTGAAGCTTTCTTT
. | TRBJ2-2 | TRBD2 | TRBV4-1 | CASSQGWTAGDTGELFF | TGCGCCAGCAGCCAAGGGTGGACCGCGGGAGATACCGGGGAGCTGTTTTTT
few | TRBJ2-3 | . | TRBV6-2/TRBV6-3 | CASSYSALSDTQYF | TGTGCCAGCAGTTACTCCGCTCTCTCAGATACGCAGTATTTT
few | TRBJ2-2 | TRBD1 | TRBV9 | CASSAGTGADTGELFF | TGTGCCAGCAGCGCCGGGACAGGGGCCGACACCGGGGAGCTGTTTTTT
. | TRBJ2-4 | . | TRBV20-1 | CSANVRKNIQYF | TGCAGTGCTAATGTGCGGAAAAACATTCAGTACTTC
many | TRBJ1-4 | . | TRBV18 | CASSRPGEKLFF | TGTGCCAGCTCACGGCCTGGTGAAAAACTGTTTTTT
. | TRBJ1-5 | . | TRBV6-1 | CASRGGYQPQHF | TGTGCCAGCAGGGGCGGCTATCAGCCCCAGCATTTT
many | TRBJ2-4 | TRBD1 | TRBV2 | CASRGTGRAKNIQYF | TGTGCCAGCAGAGGGACAGGGCGAGCCAAAAACATTCAGTACTTC
. | TRBJ2-1 | TRBD2 | TRBV20-1 | CSAPDLGTSGSIDEQFF | TGCAGTGCCCCCGATCTTGGGACTAGCGGGAGTATCGATGAGCAGTTCTTC
few | TRBJ2-1 | . | TRBV19 | CASSISWGTSYNEQFF | TGTGCCAGTAGTATTAGTTGGGGAACCTCCTACAATGAGCAGTTCTTC
. | TRBJ2-7 | . | TRBV20-1 | CSARGLMGPSREQYF | TGCAGTGCTAGAGGTCTGATGGGTCCCTCTCGGGAGCAGTACTTC